The clone carrying this TCR beta chain has more than one count but fewer than ten. Its antigen is as yet unknown. The sample comes from a study of T-cell memory formation after mild COVID-19. TCRdb called the 5' RACE reads again in MiXCR, with one record for every CDR3 protein. The repertoire holds about 320,000 distinct CDR3 sequences, with 14% as singletons. Trimming cost V 1 base and J 2 bases, with 9 bases left between them. The CDR3 loop spans 15 amino acids. Germline CDR1 and CDR2: LGHDT and YNNKEL (reference sequence). Overall study results and limits: Pre-infection memory carried some responding clones, suggesting that cross-reactive memory joined. SARS-CoV-2 specificity was not confirmed for second-wave clones peaking on day 37.

The chain combines TRBV3-1 with TRBJ1-5; D is unresolved. This receptor was taken from a man aged 18 to 29 who had mild COVID-19 (a few samples of this study predate the infection). Cell type and time point are not known. Sequencing input: PBMCs or a T cell subset sorted from them (not recorded which). CDR3: CASSQGGFGNQPQHF. The CDR3 coding sequence is TGTGCCAGCAGCCAAGGTGGTTTTGGCAATCAGCCCCAGCATTTT.